Below, 7 T cell receptor beta chains from the same sample are listed, as sequenced in a study of shared clonotypes between healthy human individuals. CD8 cells classed as naive were CD45RO-negative and positively selected for CCR7, excluding terminally differentiated effector memory CD45RA+ cells. The protocol was immunoSEQ multiplex PCR, while the TCRdb copy is restricted to in-frame clones and leaves out a portion. This table holds roughly 770,000 clones, 96% found once. The source material was naive CD8+ T cells sorted from blood. These receptors originate from a man in his thirties or forties in good health.

The CDR3 nucleotides read TGTGCCAGCAGCTTAGAGGTAGCGGGAGACGGCACAGATACGCAGTATTTT. The encoded protein is CASSLEVAGDGTDTQYF. This chain links TRBV7-8 with TRBJ2-3; TRBD2 agrees at 9 bases. The CDR3 sequence is 17 residues long. Germline V gene data show CDR1 as SGHVS and CDR2 as FQNEAQ. Unmatched junction bases numbered 6, after V lost 1 base and J lost 1 base.

The chain carries TRBV9 and TRBJ1-1; 8 positions match TRBD1. Germline CDR1 reads SGDLS; CDR2 reads YYNGEE. This CDR3 is 17 amino acids long. V lost 3 bases to trimming and J lost 6 bases; unmatched junction nucleotides: 16. CDR3 region: CASSALQGAAGGAEAFF. In DNA, the CDR3 is TGTGCCAGCAGCGCCTTGCAGGGGGCCGCCGGAGGGGCTGAAGCTTTCTTT.

The rearrangement uses TRBV6-5 and TRBJ2-7; D not certain. The ends were cut back, 0 bases at V and 7 bases at J, with 10 bases in the middle. The CDR3 spans 13 residues. Germline CDR1 MNHEY, CDR2 SVGAGI. This chain's CDR3 is CASSYSSVLEQYF. The CDR3 DNA reads TGTGCCAGCAGTTACTCCAGCGTCCTGGAGCAGTACTTC.

Notes on this clone: Other DNA sequences within the sample encode an identical CDR3. This chain uses TRBV11-2 with TRBJ2-7, with D perhaps matching TRBD2 (5 bases). Trimming left V 1 base short and J 3 bases short, with 7 bases between. The CDR3 is 13 amino acids. Germline V gives CDR1 SGHAT, CDR2 FQNNGV. CDR3 sequence: CASSLGGGYEQYF. CDR3 coding DNA: TGTGCCAGCAGCTTAGGAGGAGGCTACGAGCAGTACTTC. Using reference TRBV11-2 and TRBJ2-7 for the parts outside the CDR3, the full variable domain is EAGVAQSPRYKIIEKRQSVAFWCNPISGHATLYWYQQILGQGPKLLIQFQNNGVVDDSQLPKDRFSAERLKGVDSTLKIQPAKLEDSAVYLCASSLGGGYEQYFGPGTRLTVT.

V and J are TRBV27 and TRBJ2-4, with TRBD1 identical over 8 bases. J lost 6 bases, V lost 5 bases, and 6 bases had no gene match. Germline V gives CDR1 MNHEY, CDR2 SMNVEV (reference sequence). The CDR3 totals 14 residues. The CDR3 loop reads CASSTNRGVNIQYF. As DNA, the CDR3 is TGTGCCAGCAGTACAAACAGGGGGGTAAACATTCAGTACTTC.

The rearrangement links TRBV7-9 to TRBJ2-7; possible D gene TRBD1, 7 bases. Germline CDR1 SEHNR, CDR2 FQNEAQ (reference sequence). V was shortened by 5 bases and J by 4 bases, with 18 bases between the two germline ends. The CDR3 spans 15 residues. CDR3 protein: CASSLTSTGRYEQYF. The CDR3 DNA reads TGTGCCAGCAGCCTAACCTCGACAGGGAGGTACGAGCAGTACTTC.

The genes are TRBV7-9 and TRBJ1-5; the D gene is possibly TRBD1 (6 bases). V was trimmed by 1 base and J by 1 base, leaving 11 bases between them. The CDR3 sequence is 16 residues long. Germline V lookup: CDR1 SEHNR, CDR2 FQNEAQ (reference sequence). The CDR3 DNA reads as TGTGCCAGCAGCTTAGGGCCCGGGACAAGCAATCAGCCCCAGCATTTT. It is translated as CASSLGPGTSNQPQHF.